This TCR beta chain was sequenced for a study of T cells after posttransplantation cyclophosphamide (dated by TCRdb to the mid-2010s). Regarding the study in general: The study tracked T cell repertoire reconstitution by TRB sequencing after myeloablative bone marrow transplantation using posttransplantation cyclophosphamide as GVHD prophylaxis. Antigen receptor sequencing was done on samples from 35 PTCy-treated patients and from about 17 related bone marrow donors of those patients. Blood from all 35 or so PTCy patients who had 1-year posttransplant specimens underwent TRB sequencing. TRB sequencing was also done on up to about 3 additional blood samples from 2 to 5.2 years after transplant in 3 patients, and on pretransplant blood from 4 patients. Because TRA and TRB clonality were tightly correlated in several samples, subsequent TCR analyses were focused on TRB only. Public TRB sequences were compared against a database of over 3,500 sequences linked to responses to pathogens, tumor antigens, self-antigens and alloantigens.

Peripheral blood samples were provided by related bone marrow donors on the day of marrow donation. Peripheral blood and bone marrow mononuclear cells were isolated by Ficoll-Hypaque density centrifugation and cryopreserved. The V end gives up 0 bases and the J end 10 bases, leaving 6 bases in the junction not matched to a gene. For CDR1 and CDR2, the germline V gene lists SGHRS and YFSETQ. From the cysteine up to the phenylalanine, the CDR3 has a length of 14 residues. Only the CDR3 DNA is retained, 42 bases long and in frame from the first base. Broader findings and caveats from the paper: At 1-2 months, donor-recipient similarity was low but rose over the first year, and the later blood repertoires were often dominated by donor CD8+ memory clones. Across 45 or so patients, TRB clonality was highly associated with recipient CMV seropositivity and CMV reactivation, and PTCy diversity was similar to diversity in CNI/methotrexate controls. The TRB repertoires of T cells infiltrating skin or GI tract showed only limited overlap with the TRB repertoires of T cells in blood.

On this clone itself: The antigen this receptor binds is unknown. Per-base quality was not reported, and no clone a single base away is much larger than it.

TRB sequencing was run on genomic DNA with either the immunoSEQ assay at survey resolution or the hsTCRB kit. Per the original workflow: The immunoSEQ software was used for initial read processing, and the LymphoSeq R package was used for repertoire analyses. Clonality was computed as 1 minus normalized Shannon entropy; Gini coefficient was also calculated for each TRB dataset. To infer phenotypes in unsorted samples, TRB sequences from sorted subsets of the recipient or donor were mapped onto the unsorted samples of the same recipient. TCRdb's version of the immuneACCESS table is confined to in-frame rearrangements and falls short of the full clone set. An unresolved V gene accounts for under half of the shortfall where checked; the remainder is of unknown origin. V and J calls and clone size follow that table, whereas D and trimming were derived from the DNA. The sample table shows tens of thousands of clones, and roughly 93% are seen once. Around 3% of the sample belongs to the ten largest clones.

The chain links TRBV5-1 with TRBJ2-1; 8 of the junction bases match TRBD1. This TCR was recovered from a woman aged 45-59 years in good health and a related stem cell transplant donor. The sequenced sample consisted of PBMCs. CDR3 loop: CASSLGTGGLEQFF. The base sequence is TGCGCCAGCAGCTTGGGAACAGGGGGGCTAGAGCAGTTCTTC.